The clone carrying this T cell receptor beta chain was detected a few times. The sample originates from a study of T-cell reconstitution after alpha-beta-depleted transplantation in children. Construction of the TCRbeta library involved unique molecular identifiers. One entry per CDR3 protein results from TCRdb running MiXCR on the PCR reads. Of 400,000 to 500,000 distinct CDR3 sequences detected, under 13% appear once; the ten largest clones hold roughly 5%. V dropped 4 bases and J dropped 0 bases, with 9 bases sitting between them. CDR3 length: 15 amino acids. Source: PBMCs from the stem cell graft donor, taken from the stem cell graft. The chain uses TRBV12-3 or TRBV12-4 and TRBJ1-4, with D unclear. The source is a human donor who donated a stem cell graft to a child with acute myeloid leukemia. CDR3 nucleotide sequence: TGTGCCAGCAGTTCCACTTCTGCAACTAATGAAAAACTGTTTTTT. It encodes CASSSTSATNEKLFF.